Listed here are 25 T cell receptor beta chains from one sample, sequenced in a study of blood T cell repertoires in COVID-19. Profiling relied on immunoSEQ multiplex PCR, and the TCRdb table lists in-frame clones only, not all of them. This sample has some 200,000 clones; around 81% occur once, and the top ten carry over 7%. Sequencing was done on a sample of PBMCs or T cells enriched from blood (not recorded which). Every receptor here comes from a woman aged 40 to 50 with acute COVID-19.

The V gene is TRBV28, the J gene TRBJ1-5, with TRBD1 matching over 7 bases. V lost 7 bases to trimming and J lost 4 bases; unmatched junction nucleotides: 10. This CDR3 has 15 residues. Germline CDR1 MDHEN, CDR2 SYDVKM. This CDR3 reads CASKLDRVVNQPQHF. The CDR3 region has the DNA TGTGCCAGCAAACTTGACAGGGTGGTTAATCAGCCCCAGCATTTT.

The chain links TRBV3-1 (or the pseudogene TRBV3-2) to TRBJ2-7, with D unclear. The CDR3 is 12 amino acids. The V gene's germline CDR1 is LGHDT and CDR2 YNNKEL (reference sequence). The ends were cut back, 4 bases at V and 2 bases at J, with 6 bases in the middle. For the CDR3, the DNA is TGTGCCAGCAGCCGACATACCTACGAGCAGTACTTC. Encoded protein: CASSRHTYEQYF.

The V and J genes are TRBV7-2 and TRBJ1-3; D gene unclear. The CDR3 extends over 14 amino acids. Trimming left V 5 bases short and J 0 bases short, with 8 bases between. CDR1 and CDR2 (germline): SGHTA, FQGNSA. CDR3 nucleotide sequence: TGTGCCAGCAGCGTCACGCGCTCTGGAAACACCATATATTTT. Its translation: CASSVTRSGNTIYF.

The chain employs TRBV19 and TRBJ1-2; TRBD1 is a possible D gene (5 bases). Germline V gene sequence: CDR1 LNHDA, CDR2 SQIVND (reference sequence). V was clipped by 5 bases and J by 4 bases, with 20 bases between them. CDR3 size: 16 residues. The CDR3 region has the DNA TGTGCCAGTAGTGACCTCGGTCCAGGGCCATCCTATGGCTACACCTTC. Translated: CASSDLGPGPSYGYTF. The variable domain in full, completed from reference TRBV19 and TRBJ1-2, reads DGGITQSPKYLFRKEGQNVTLSCEQNLNHDAMYWYRQDPGQGLRLIYYSQIVNDFQKGDIAEGYSVSREKKESFPLTVTSAQKNPTAFYLCASSDLGPGPSYGYTFGSGTRLTVV.

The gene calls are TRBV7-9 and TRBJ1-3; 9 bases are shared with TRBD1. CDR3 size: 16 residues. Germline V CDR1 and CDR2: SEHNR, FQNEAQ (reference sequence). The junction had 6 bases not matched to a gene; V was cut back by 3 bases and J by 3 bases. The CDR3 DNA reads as TGTGCCAGCAGCTTCTGGACAGGGGTCGGTGGAAACACCATATATTTT. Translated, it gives CASSFWTGVGGNTIYF.

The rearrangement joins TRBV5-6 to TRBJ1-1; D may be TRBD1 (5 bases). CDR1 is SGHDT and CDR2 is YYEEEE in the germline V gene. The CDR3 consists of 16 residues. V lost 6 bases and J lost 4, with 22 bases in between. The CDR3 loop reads CASNKVGRGSSTEAFF. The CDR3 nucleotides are TGTGCCAGCAACAAAGTGGGGAGGGGTTCTAGCACTGAAGCTTTCTTT. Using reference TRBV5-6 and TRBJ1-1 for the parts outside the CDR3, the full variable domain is DAGVTQSPTHLIKTRGQQVTLRCSPKSGHDTVSWYQQALGQGPQFIFQYYEEEERQRGNFPDRFSGHQFPNYSSELNVNALLLGDSALYLCASNKVGRGSSTEAFFGQGTRLTVV.

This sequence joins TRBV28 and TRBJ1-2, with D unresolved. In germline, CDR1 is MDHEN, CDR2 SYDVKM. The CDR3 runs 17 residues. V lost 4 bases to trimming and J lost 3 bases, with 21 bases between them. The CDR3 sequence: CASSSWGGPDSDYGYTF. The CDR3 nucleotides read TGTGCCAGCAGTTCCTGGGGAGGCCCCGACTCCGACTATGGCTACACCTTC.

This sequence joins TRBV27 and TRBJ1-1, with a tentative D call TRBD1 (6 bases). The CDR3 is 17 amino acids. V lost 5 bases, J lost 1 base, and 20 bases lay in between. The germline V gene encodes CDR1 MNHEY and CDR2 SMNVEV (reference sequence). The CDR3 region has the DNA TGTGCCAGCAGTCCTCAGGGGTCCCCTAGACCGAACACTGAAGCTTTCTTT. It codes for CASSPQGSPRPNTEAFF.

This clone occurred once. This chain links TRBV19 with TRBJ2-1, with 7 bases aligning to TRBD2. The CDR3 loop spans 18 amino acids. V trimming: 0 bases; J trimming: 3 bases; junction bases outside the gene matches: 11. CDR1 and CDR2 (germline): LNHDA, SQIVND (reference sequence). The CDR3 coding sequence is TGTGCCAGTAGTATAGATCCCCCTCTAGCGGACTACTACAATGAGCAGTTCTTC. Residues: CASSIDPPLADYYNEQFF.

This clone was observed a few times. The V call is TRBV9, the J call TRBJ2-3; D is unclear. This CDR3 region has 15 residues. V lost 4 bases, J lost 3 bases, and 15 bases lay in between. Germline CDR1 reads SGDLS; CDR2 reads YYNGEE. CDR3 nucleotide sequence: TGTGCCAGCAGCTTCCGGGTCTCACCTACAGATACGCAGTATTTT. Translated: CASSFRVSPTDTQYF.

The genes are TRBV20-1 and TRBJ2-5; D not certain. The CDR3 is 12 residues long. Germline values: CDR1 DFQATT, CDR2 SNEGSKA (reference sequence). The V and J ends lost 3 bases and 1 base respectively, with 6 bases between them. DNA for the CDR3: TGCAGTGCTAGTTATAGCCAAGAGACCCAGTACTTC. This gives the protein CSASYSQETQYF.

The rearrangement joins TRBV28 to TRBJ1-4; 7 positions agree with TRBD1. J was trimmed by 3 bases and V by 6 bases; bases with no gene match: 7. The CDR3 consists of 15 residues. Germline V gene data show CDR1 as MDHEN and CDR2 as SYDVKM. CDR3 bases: TGTGCCAGCAGGTCTACAGGGGTGGCTAATGAAAAACTGTTTTTT. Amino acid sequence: CASRSTGVANEKLFF.

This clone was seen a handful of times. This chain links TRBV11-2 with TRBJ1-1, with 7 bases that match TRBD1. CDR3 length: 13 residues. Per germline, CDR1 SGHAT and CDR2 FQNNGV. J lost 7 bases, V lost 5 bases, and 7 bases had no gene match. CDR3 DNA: TGTGCCAGCAGCCGAGACAGGGTTAGTGAAGCTTTCTTT. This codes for CASSRDRVSEAFF.

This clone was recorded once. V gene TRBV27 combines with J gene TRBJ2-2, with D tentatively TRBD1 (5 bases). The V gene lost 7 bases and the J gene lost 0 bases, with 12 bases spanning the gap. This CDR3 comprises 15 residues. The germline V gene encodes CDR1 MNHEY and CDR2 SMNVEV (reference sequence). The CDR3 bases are TGTGCCAGCACCTACCTGACAGCGAACACCGGGGAGCTGTTTTTT. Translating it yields CASTYLTANTGELFF.

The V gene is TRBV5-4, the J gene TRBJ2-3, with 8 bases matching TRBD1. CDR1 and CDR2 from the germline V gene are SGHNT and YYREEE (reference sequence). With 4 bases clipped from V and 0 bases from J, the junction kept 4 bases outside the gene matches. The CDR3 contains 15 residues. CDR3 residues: CASSGQGLSTDTQYF. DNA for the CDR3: TGTGCCAGCAGCGGACAGGGTTTAAGCACAGATACGCAGTATTTT.

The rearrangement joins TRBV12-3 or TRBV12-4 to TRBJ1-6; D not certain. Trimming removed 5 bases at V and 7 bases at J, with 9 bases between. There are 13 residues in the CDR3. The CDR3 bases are TGTGCCAGCAGTCCCTACCTGAATTCACCCCTCCACTTT. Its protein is CASSPYLNSPLHF.

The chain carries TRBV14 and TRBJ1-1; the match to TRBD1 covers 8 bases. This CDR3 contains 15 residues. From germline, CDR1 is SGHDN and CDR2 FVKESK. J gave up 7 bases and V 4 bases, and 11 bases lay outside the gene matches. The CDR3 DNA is TGTGCCAGCAGCCTCTACACAGGGGGACGTGGTGAAGCTTTCTTT. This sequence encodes CASSLYTGGRGEAFF.

The CDR3: CASSPAAGTGASYGYTF. The CDR3, as DNA: TGTGCCAGCAGTCCGGCGGCAGGGACAGGGGCGAGCTATGGCTACACCTTC. The rearrangement joins TRBV28 to TRBJ1-2, with 10 positions matching TRBD1. Germline V CDR1 and CDR2: MDHEN, SYDVKM. V lost 5 bases and J lost 4; bases outside the gene matches: 13. The CDR3 extends over 17 amino acids.

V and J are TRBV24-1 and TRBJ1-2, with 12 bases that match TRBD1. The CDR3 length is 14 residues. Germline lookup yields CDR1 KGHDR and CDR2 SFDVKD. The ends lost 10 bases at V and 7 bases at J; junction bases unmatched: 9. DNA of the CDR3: TGTGCCACGAACCGGGGACAGGGGGCCTCTGGCTACACCTTC. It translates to CATNRGQGASGYTF.

CDR3 bases: TGTGCCAGCAGCTTAGGAGGATTCAATGAGCAGTTCTTC. This codes for CASSLGGFNEQFF. The chain couples TRBV7-9 to TRBJ2-1; the D is unclear. The V and J ends lost 1 base and 6 bases respectively, with 7 bases between them. Looked up from germline, CDR1 is SEHNR and CDR2 is FQNEAQ (reference sequence). The CDR3 sequence is 13 residues long.

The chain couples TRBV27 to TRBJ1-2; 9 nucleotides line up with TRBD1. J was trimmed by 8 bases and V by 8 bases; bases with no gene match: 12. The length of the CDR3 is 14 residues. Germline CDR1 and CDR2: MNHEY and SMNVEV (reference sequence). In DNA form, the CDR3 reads TGTGCCAGCTCAGGAGGACAGGGGTATTTCGGCTACACCTTC. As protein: CASSGGQGYFGYTF.

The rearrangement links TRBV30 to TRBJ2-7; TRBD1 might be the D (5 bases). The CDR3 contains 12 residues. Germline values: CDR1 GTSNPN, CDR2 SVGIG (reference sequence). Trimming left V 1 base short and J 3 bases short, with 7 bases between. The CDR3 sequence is CAWSDTGYEQYF. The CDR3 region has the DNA TGTGCCTGGAGTGATACAGGCTACGAGCAGTACTTC.

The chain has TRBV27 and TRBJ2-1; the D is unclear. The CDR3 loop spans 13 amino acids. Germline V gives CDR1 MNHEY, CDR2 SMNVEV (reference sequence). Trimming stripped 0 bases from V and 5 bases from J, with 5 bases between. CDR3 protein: CASSLSTHNEQFF. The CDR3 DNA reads TGTGCCAGCAGTTTATCGACACACAATGAGCAGTTCTTC.

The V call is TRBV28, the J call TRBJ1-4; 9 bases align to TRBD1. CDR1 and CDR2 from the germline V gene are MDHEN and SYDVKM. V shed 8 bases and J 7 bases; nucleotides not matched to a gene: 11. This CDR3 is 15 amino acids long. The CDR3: CASLPNRGPGEKLFF. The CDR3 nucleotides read TGTGCCAGCCTCCCGAACAGGGGGCCCGGTGAAAAACTGTTTTTT.

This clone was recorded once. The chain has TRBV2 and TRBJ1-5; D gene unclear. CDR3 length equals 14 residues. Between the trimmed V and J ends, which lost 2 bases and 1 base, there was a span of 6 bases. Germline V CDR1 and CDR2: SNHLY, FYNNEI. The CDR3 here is CASSESISNQPQHF. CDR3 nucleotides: TGTGCCAGCAGTGAAAGCATCAGCAATCAGCCCCAGCATTTT. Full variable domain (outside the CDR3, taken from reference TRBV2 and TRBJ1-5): EPEVTQTPSHQVTQMGQEVILRCVPISNHLYFYWYRQILGQKVEFLVSFYNNEISEKSEIFDDQFSVERPDGSNFTLKIRSTKLEDSAMYFCASSESISNQPQHFGDGTRLSIL.